Below are 31 T cell receptor beta chains sequenced from a single sample in a study of CD8+ T cells in alopecia areata. The treatment denotes: oral pan-JAK inhibitor, 5-10 mg twice daily. Sequencing templates came from extracted RNA that was reverse transcribed into cDNA. Sequencing used immunoSEQ multiplex PCR; TCRdb keeps in-frame clones, though not all of them. The sample contains about 210,000 clones, around 57% of which appear only once. The source material was CD4+ T cells sorted from blood, sampled at week 4, from a patient treated with tofacitinib. The receptors were sampled from a human donor with alopecia areata.

In its sample, this clone was seen a few times. The V call is TRBV7-3, the J call TRBJ2-7; 7 positions agree with TRBD2. This CDR3 is 14 amino acids long. Germline assignment: CDR1 SGHTA and CDR2 FQGTGA. V dropped 2 bases and J dropped 6; count of bases not matched to a gene: 7. The DNA for the CDR3 is TGTGCCAGCAGCTTAGAGGTACTAGCGACCGAGCAGTACTTC. Translating gives CASSLEVLATEQYF.

DNA of the CDR3: TGTGCCAGCAGCTTTTCGTCGGGGGCCGGGGCCAAAAACATTCAGTACTTC. This gives the protein CASSFSSGAGAKNIQYF. This chain uses TRBV7-2 with TRBJ2-4, with D perhaps TRBD1 or TRBD2 (6 bases each). CDR1 and CDR2 from the germline V gene are SGHTA and FQGNSA. This CDR3 is built from 17 residues. V was shortened by 3 bases and J by 1 base, with 16 bases between the two germline ends.

DNA of the CDR3: TGTGCCTGGTGGGACAGGGGTGATGGCTACACCTTC. This codes for CAWWDRGDGYTF. V usage is TRBV30 and J usage is TRBJ1-2, with 10 bases identical to TRBD1. Trimming took 5 bases from V and 6 from J; bases not matched to a gene: 3. There are 12 residues in the CDR3. CDR1 and CDR2 from the germline V gene are GTSNPN and SVGIG (reference sequence).

This clone was seen more than once but under ten times. The chain has TRBV10-2 and TRBJ2-3; D ambiguous. Germline V gives CDR1 WSHSY, CDR2 SAAADI. CDR3 size: 13 residues. The germline V and J ends were trimmed by 7 bases and 2 bases, with 10 bases remaining between them. Here the CDR3 DNA reads TGCGCCAGCACGCCCACCAACACAGATACGCAGTATTTT. It is translated as CASTPTNTDTQYF.

The rearrangement uses TRBV30 and TRBJ1-1; D is unresolved. Trimming removed 2 bases at V and 5 bases at J, with 12 bases between. Per germline, CDR1 GTSNPN and CDR2 SVGIG (reference sequence). The CDR3 spans 13 residues. The CDR3 nucleotides read TGTGCCTGGAGTTTAACCATGGGTACTGAAGCTTTCTTT. This translates into CAWSLTMGTEAFF.

This chain joins TRBV7-6 and TRBJ1-1, with TRBD1 matching 9 bases. V shed 5 bases, J shed 1 base, and the junction held 8 bases outside the gene matches. Germline CDR1 reads SGHVS; CDR2 reads FNYEAQ. This CDR3 has 16 amino acids. CDR3 DNA: TGTGCCAGCAGCAGAAACTCGGGACAGGGGAACACTGAAGCTTTCTTT. This translates into CASSRNSGQGNTEAFF. Complete variable domain (other parts from reference TRBV7-6 and TRBJ1-1): GAGVSQSPRYKVTKRGQDVALRCDPISGHVSLYWYRQALGQGPEFLTYFNYEAQQDKSGLPNDRFSAERPEGSISTLTIQRTEQRDSAMYRCASSRNSGQGNTEAFFGQGTRLTVV.

A word on this clone: An end of the junction differs from the germline gene, which may be a read error. Other DNA sequences in the sample encode the same CDR3. V is TRBV9 and J is TRBJ2-5, with 7 bases identical to TRBD2. The length of the CDR3 is 14 residues. Germline loops: CDR1 SGDLS, CDR2 YYNGEE. DNA of the CDR3: TGCGCCAGCAGCGTGGGGGGGAACCAAGAGACCCAGTACTTC. It is translated as CASSVGGNQETQYF.

This clone showed up just a few times. Relative to the germline gene, one junction end is altered; a read error may explain this. The chain has TRBV6-1 and TRBJ2-7, with D unclear. The CDR3 extends over 10 amino acids. Germline CDR1 is MNHNS and CDR2 is SASEGT. The CDR3 here is CASSLVDWDF. CDR3 DNA sequence: TGTGCCAGCAGCCTAGTCGATTGGGACTTC.

The chain employs TRBV30 and TRBJ2-7; weak D call: TRBD1 (5 bases). CDR1 is GTSNPN and CDR2 is SVGIG in the germline V gene (reference sequence). The CDR3 spans 20 residues. The germline V and J ends were trimmed by 0 bases and 1 base, with 28 bases remaining between them. In nucleotides, the CDR3 is TGTGCCTGGAGTGTGCGGCCAGCCTCATCCCCCCGGCACAGGTCCTACGAGCAGTACTTC. As protein: CAWSVRPASSPRHRSYEQYF.

V gene TRBV27 combines with J gene TRBJ1-4; no reliable D call. The CDR3 length is 14 residues. V lost 4 bases to trimming and J lost 3 bases, with 9 bases between them. Germline CDR1 MNHEY, CDR2 SMNVEV (reference sequence). The CDR3 sequence is CASSYSGANEKLFF. CDR3 nucleotide sequence: TGTGCCAGCAGTTATTCAGGAGCTAATGAAAAACTGTTTTTT. Filled out from reference TRBV27 and TRBJ1-4, the complete variable domain reads EAQVTQNPRYLITVTGKKLTVTCSQNMNHEYMSWYRQDPGLGLRQIYYSMNVEVTDKGDVPEGYKVSRKEKRNFPLILESPSPNQTSLYFCASSYSGANEKLFFGSGTQLSVL.

This chain uses TRBV4-3 with TRBJ2-7, with 7 bases fitting TRBD2. Losses at the gene ends were 3 bases for V and 3 bases for J; bases not matched to a gene: 2. CDR1 LGHNA and CDR2 YSLEER come from the germline V gene. The CDR3 length is 13 residues. CDR3 coding DNA: TGCGCCAGCAGCCACGGCGGGGGCTACGAGCAGTACTTC. It translates to CASSHGGGYEQYF.

This rearrangement joins TRBV4-1 to TRBJ1-5, with D maybe TRBD1 (6 bases). Per germline, CDR1 MGHRA and CDR2 YSYEKL. The ends were cut back, 1 base at V and 2 bases at J, with 12 bases in the middle. The CDR3 has 16 amino acids. The CDR3, as DNA: TGCGCCAGCAGCCAAGGGGGGGCCTATGGCAATCAGCCCCAGCATTTT. This sequence encodes CASSQGGAYGNQPQHF.

The chain is built from TRBV29-1 and TRBJ2-5, with D possibly matching TRBD1 (5 bases). Germline values: CDR1 SQVTM, CDR2 ANQGSEA. The CDR3 contains 11 residues. Trimming left V 7 bases short and J 5 bases short, with 11 bases between. The CDR3 sequence: CSEQVRETQYF. The CDR3 DNA sequence: TGCAGCGAACAGGTCCGGGAGACCCAGTACTTC.

This clone was recorded a few times. V and J are TRBV12-5 and TRBJ2-1; D uncertain. This CDR3 is built from 13 residues. V lost 2 bases to trimming and J lost 9 bases, with 11 bases between them. In germline, CDR1 is LGHNT, CDR2 FRNRAP. CDR3 coding DNA: TGTGCTAGTGGTTTGTTACACGGCGCTGAGCAGTTCTTC. Protein product: CASGLLHGAEQFF.

V and J are TRBV5-4 and TRBJ2-7, with 10 bases lining up with TRBD1. From germline, CDR1 is SGHNT and CDR2 YYREEE (reference sequence). The length of the CDR3 is 16 residues. The J segment lost 5 bases and the V segment lost 4 bases, leaving 12 bases of the junction unmatched. CDR3 in DNA: TGTGCCAGCAGCCGACCGAGTGGGACAGGGGCGAACGAGCAGTACTTC. It is translated as CASSRPSGTGANEQYF.

The CDR3 nucleotides are TGTGCCTGGGAGAGCTCAACTGAAGCTTTCTTT. Protein sequence: CAWESSTEAFF. The chain uses TRBV30 and TRBJ1-1; D call uncertain. V dropped 5 bases and J dropped 5 bases, with 9 bases sitting between them. The germline V gene encodes CDR1 GTSNPN and CDR2 SVGIG (reference sequence). The length of the CDR3 is 11 residues.

The genes are TRBV2 and TRBJ1-1; D call uncertain. The V end was cut by 5 bases, the J end by 2 bases, with 18 bases between. Germline values: CDR1 SNHLY, CDR2 FYNNEI. This CDR3 is 16 amino acids long. For the CDR3, the DNA is TGTGCCAGCAGTCGTAATTTAATAGGCGGTAACACTGAAGCTTTCTTT. It translates to CASSRNLIGGNTEAFF.

V gene TRBV29-1 combines with J gene TRBJ1-2, with 7 nucleotides matching TRBD1. Per the germline V gene, CDR1 is SQVTM and CDR2 is ANQGSEA. This CDR3 region has 15 residues. The ends lost 0 bases at V and 7 bases at J; junction bases unmatched: 11. CDR3 in amino acids: CSVEDLMGRGIGYTF. In DNA form, the CDR3 reads TGCAGCGTTGAAGATCTGATGGGCAGGGGGATTGGCTACACCTTC.

The gene calls are TRBV19 and TRBJ1-4; weak D call: TRBD1 (6 bases). Germline lookup yields CDR1 LNHDA and CDR2 SQIVND (reference sequence). V was pared by 5 bases and J by 4 bases, with 14 bases between. CDR3 size: 15 residues. This CDR3 reads CASSYGQQNNEKLFF. CDR3 nucleotide sequence: TGTGCCAGTAGTTATGGACAGCAAAATAATGAAAAACTGTTTTTT.

The J gene is TRBJ2-7, the V gene TRBV6-6, with D perhaps TRBD1 (6 bases). Germline V gives CDR1 MNHNY, CDR2 SVGAGI (reference sequence). The CDR3 has 15 amino acids. The ends were cut back, 5 bases at V and 3 bases at J, with 17 bases in the middle. The CDR3 bases are TGTGCCAGCAGTACCCTGACCAGGGGAAACTACGAGCAGTACTTC. Amino acid sequence: CASSTLTRGNYEQYF.

This clone has a handful of counts. The genes are TRBV30 and TRBJ2-3; TRBD2 agrees at 9 bases. With 0 bases clipped from V and 2 bases from J, the junction kept 3 bases outside the gene matches. This CDR3 has 15 amino acids. Germline CDR1 GTSNPN, CDR2 SVGIG (reference sequence). The CDR3 DNA reads as TGTGCCTGGAGTGTACAGGGACTAGCCACAGATACGCAGTATTTT. It translates to CAWSVQGLATDTQYF.

This clone occurred a few times. The V gene is TRBV29-1, the J gene TRBJ2-3, with TRBD2 identical over 7 bases. This CDR3 region has 12 residues. V gave up 7 bases and J gave up 4 bases; unmatched junction bases: 5. Germline assignment: CDR1 SQVTM and CDR2 ANQGSEA. The CDR3 spells CSAERGSDTQYF. As DNA, the CDR3 is TGCAGCGCCGAGCGGGGCTCAGATACGCAGTATTTT.

The chain combines TRBV30 with TRBJ1-1; D call uncertain. V was shortened by 1 base and J by 1 base, with 7 bases between the two germline ends. Germline lookup yields CDR1 GTSNPN and CDR2 SVGIG (reference sequence). The CDR3 contains 13 residues. The CDR3 DNA reads as TGTGCCTGGAGTGGAGTAGCGAACACTGAAGCTTTCTTT. Translated, it gives CAWSGVANTEAFF.

This clone was found a few times. V and J are TRBV10-3 and TRBJ2-1, with D possibly matching TRBD2 (5 bases). Trimming shortened V by 8 bases and J by 9 bases, and 14 bases separated the two germline ends. Germline assignment: CDR1 ENHRY and CDR2 SYGVKD. The CDR3 is 12 residues long. CDR3: CAIGDGSGEQFF. In DNA form, the CDR3 reads TGTGCCATCGGAGACGGAAGCGGTGAGCAGTTCTTC.

This clone showed up just a few times. The V and J genes are TRBV4-3 and TRBJ1-6, with a weak D call TRBD1 (5 bases). Looked up from germline, CDR1 is LGHNA and CDR2 is YSLEER. The V end lost 1 base, the J end lost 7 bases, and 11 bases lay between the germline ends. The CDR3 runs 15 residues. CDR3 in DNA: TGCGCCAGCAGCCAAGCGGCACAGGCCAATTCACCCCTCCACTTT. Its protein is CASSQAAQANSPLHF.

This chain links TRBV5-6 with TRBJ2-1; D tentatively reads TRBD1 or TRBD2 (5 bases each). This CDR3 has 19 residues. Germline values: CDR1 SGHDT, CDR2 YYEEEE. Trimming cost V 1 base and J 4 bases, with 24 bases left between them. The CDR3 nucleotides are TGTGCCAGCAGCTTGTACGGACTCGGGACCCGACGAATATACAATGAGCAGTTCTTC. Its translation is CASSLYGLGTRRIYNEQFF.

This chain uses TRBV4-2 with TRBJ2-7; D perhaps matches TRBD1 (5 bases). This CDR3 has 16 amino acids. Germline V gene sequence: CDR1 LGHNA, CDR2 YNFKEQ. Trimming removed 0 bases from V and 2 bases from J, with 14 bases in between. CDR3 amino acids: CASSQDWTRRAYEQYF. The CDR3 region has the DNA TGTGCCAGCAGCCAAGATTGGACAAGAAGGGCCTACGAGCAGTACTTC.

This clone was seen a few times. The V and J genes are TRBV10-3 and TRBJ2-6, with D uncertain. This CDR3 contains 13 residues. V gave up 10 bases and J gave up 0 bases, with 7 bases separating them. Germline CDR1 ENHRY, CDR2 SYGVKD. The CDR3 loop is CATANSGANVLTF. For the CDR3, the DNA is TGTGCCACCGCGAACTCTGGGGCCAACGTCCTGACTTTC.

The chain uses TRBV4-1 and TRBJ2-2; TRBD2 is a possible D gene (6 bases). The CDR3 sequence is 16 residues long. Trimming took off 2 bases at V and 1 base at J, with 11 bases between the two ends. Germline V gives CDR1 MGHRA, CDR2 YSYEKL. The CDR3 protein is CASSQSERVNTGELFF. Written as DNA, the CDR3 is TGCGCCAGCAGCCAATCCGAGCGGGTGAACACCGGGGAGCTGTTTTTT.

The V call is TRBV6-5, the J call TRBJ2-1, with D perhaps assigned TRBD1 or TRBD2 (6 bases each). CDR1 and CDR2 (germline): MNHEY, SVGAGI. V was cut by 4 bases and J by 3 bases, with 10 bases left in between. The CDR3 is made up of 14 amino acids. In DNA, the CDR3 is TGTGCCAGCAGTTGGCGGGACATCTACAATGAGCAGTTCTTC. Translated, it gives CASSWRDIYNEQFF.

The CDR3 DNA is TGTGCCAGCACGCAGGGGGGGGCCACAGATACGCAGTATTTT. Its translation is CASTQGGATDTQYF. The genes are TRBV7-8 and TRBJ2-3, with D tentatively TRBD1 or TRBD2 (7 bases each). Germline V gives CDR1 SGHVS, CDR2 FQNEAQ. The CDR3 is made up of 14 amino acids. V lost 7 bases and J 2 bases, leaving 13 bases between the germline ends.